The 2 T cell receptor beta chains below all came from one sample that was sequenced in a study of T cell clonality in common variable immunodeficiency. Method: immunoSEQ multiplex PCR; TCRdb's copy keeps in-frame clones and lacks some. The table lists 35,000 to 50,000 clones, with no singletons. The source material was peripheral blood mononuclear cells. Every receptor here comes from a person between 18 and 70 years old in good health.

Ten or more counts support this clone. Read coverage stops 3 residues before the CDR3 terminus; the germline J gene supplies the remainder. The rearrangement links TRBV5-5 to TRBJ2-2; 8 bases align to TRBD1. The CDR3 runs to 14 residues. Germline-derived CDR1 and CDR2 are SGHKS and YYEKEE (reference sequence). Trimming at V came to 2 bases and at J to 7 bases, leaving 4 bases not matched to a gene. Incomplete CDR3 DNA: TGTGCCAGCAGCTTCCAGGGGGCCGGCGGGGAG. Its translation is CASSFQGAGGE. The whole CDR3 reads CASSFQGAGGELFF.

This clone was seen at least ten times. Read data end 3 residues before the CDR3 end; the end is taken from the germline J gene. The chain combines TRBV30 with TRBJ2-7; D gene unclear. This CDR3 spans 12 amino acids. Trimming left V 8 bases short and J 6 bases short, with 17 bases between. Per germline, CDR1 GTSNPN and CDR2 SVGIG (reference sequence). Partial CDR3 DNA: TGTGCCGGGCTACAGTATCCCGGCGAG. Amino acid sequence: CAGLQYPGE. The full CDR3 is CAGLQYPGEQYF.